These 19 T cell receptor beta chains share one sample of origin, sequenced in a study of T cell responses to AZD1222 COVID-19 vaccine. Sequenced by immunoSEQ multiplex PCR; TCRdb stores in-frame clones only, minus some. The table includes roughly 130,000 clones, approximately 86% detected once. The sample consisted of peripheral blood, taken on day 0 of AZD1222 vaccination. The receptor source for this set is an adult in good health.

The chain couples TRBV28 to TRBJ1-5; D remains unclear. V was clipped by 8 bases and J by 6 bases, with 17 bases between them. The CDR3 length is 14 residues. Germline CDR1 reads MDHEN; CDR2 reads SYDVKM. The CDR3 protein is CASYRNWLGQPQHF. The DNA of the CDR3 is TGTGCCAGCTACCGTAATTGGTTAGGTCAGCCCCAGCATTTT.

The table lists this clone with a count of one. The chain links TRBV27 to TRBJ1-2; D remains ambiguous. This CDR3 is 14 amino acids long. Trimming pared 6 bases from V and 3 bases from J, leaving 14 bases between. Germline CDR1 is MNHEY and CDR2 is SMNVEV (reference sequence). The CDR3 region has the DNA TGTGCCAGCAGACTAGGCTCTGGGGACTATGGCTACACCTTC. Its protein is CASRLGSGDYGYTF.

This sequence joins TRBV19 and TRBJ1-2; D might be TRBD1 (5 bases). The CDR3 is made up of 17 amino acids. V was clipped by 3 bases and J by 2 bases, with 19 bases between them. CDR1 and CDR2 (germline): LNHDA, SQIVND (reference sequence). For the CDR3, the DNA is TGTGCCAGTAGTATCCGCCTCCCCGGGACGAGCAACTATGGCTACACCTTC. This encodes CASSIRLPGTSNYGYTF.

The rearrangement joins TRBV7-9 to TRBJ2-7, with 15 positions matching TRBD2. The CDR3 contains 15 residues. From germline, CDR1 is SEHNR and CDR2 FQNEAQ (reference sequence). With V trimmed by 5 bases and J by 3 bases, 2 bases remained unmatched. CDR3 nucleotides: TGTGCCAGCAGCGAGGGACTAGCGGGAGGCTACGAGCAGTACTTC. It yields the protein CASSEGLAGGYEQYF.

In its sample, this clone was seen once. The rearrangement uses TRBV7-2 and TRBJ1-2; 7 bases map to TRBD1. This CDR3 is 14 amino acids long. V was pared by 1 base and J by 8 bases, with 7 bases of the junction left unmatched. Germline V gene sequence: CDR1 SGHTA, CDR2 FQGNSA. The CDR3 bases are TGTGCCAGCAGCTTAGGACAGGGATGGGAAGGCTACACCTTC. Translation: CASSLGQGWEGYTF.

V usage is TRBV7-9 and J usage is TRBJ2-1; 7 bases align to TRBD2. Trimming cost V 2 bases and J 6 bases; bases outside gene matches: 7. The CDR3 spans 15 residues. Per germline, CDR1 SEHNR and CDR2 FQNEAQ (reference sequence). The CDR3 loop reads CASSLRLAKGNEQFF. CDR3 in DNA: TGTGCCAGCAGCTTAAGACTAGCAAAGGGCAATGAGCAGTTCTTC.

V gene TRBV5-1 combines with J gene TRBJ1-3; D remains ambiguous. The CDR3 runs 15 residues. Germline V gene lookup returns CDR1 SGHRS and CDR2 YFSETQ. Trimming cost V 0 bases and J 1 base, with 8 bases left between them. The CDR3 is CASSLDGRSGNTIYF. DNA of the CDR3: TGCGCCAGCAGCTTGGATGGGAGATCTGGAAACACCATATATTTT. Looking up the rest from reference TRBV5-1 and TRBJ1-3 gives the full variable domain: KAGVTQTPRYLIKTRGQQVTLSCSPISGHRSVSWYQQTPGQGLQFLFEYFSETQRNKGNFPGRFSGRQFSNSRSEMNVSTLELGDSALYLCASSLDGRSGNTIYFGEGSWLTVV.

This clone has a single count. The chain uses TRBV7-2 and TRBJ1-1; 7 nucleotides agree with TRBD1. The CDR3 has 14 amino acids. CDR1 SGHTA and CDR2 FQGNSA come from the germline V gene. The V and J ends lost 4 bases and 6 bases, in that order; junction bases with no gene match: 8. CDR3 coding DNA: TGTGCCAGCAGCTATCTGACAGGGACCTCTGAAGCTTTCTTT. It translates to CASSYLTGTSEAFF.

Written as DNA, the CDR3 is TGTGCCTGGAGCCGACTAGCGGACTCCACAGATACGCAGTATTTT. Translating it yields CAWSRLADSTDTQYF. The rearrangement links TRBV30 to TRBJ2-3, with 9 bases identical to TRBD2. J gave up 2 bases and V 3 bases, and 6 bases lay outside the gene matches. The CDR3 has 15 amino acids. CDR1 is GTSNPN and CDR2 is SVGIG in the germline V gene (reference sequence). The variable domain in full, with the rest retrieved from reference TRBV30 and TRBJ2-3, is SQTIHQWPATLVQPVGSPLSLECTVEGTSNPNLYWYRQAAGRGLQLLFYSVGIGQISSEVPQNLSASRPQDRQFILSSKKLLLSDSGFYLCAWSRLADSTDTQYFGPGTRLTVL.

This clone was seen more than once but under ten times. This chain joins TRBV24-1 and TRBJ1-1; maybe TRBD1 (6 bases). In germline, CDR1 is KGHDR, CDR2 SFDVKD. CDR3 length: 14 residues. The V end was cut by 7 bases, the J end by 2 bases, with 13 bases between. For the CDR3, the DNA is TGTGCCACCAGGTCCGCGGGACAAAACACTGAAGCTTTCTTT. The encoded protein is CATRSAGQNTEAFF.

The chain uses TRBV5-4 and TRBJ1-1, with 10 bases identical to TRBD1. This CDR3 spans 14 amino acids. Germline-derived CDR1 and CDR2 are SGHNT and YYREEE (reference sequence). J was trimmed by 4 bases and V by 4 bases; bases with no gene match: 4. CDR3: CASSARDRGTEAFF. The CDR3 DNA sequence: TGTGCCAGCAGCGCCCGGGACAGGGGCACTGAAGCTTTCTTT.

CDR3: CASSLARTGGVYEQYF. The CDR3 region has the DNA TGTGCCAGCAGCTTAGCTAGGACAGGGGGCGTTTACGAGCAGTACTTC. This rearrangement joins TRBV11-2 to TRBJ2-7, with 11 bases fitting TRBD1. The CDR3 has 16 amino acids. CDR1 is SGHAT, CDR2 FQNNGV, per germline. The V and J ends lost 1 base and 4 bases, in that order; junction bases with no gene match: 6. Variable domain in full (rest from reference TRBV11-2 and TRBJ2-7): EAGVAQSPRYKIIEKRQSVAFWCNPISGHATLYWYQQILGQGPKLLIQFQNNGVVDDSQLPKDRFSAERLKGVDSTLKIQPAKLEDSAVYLCASSLARTGGVYEQYFGPGTRLTVT.

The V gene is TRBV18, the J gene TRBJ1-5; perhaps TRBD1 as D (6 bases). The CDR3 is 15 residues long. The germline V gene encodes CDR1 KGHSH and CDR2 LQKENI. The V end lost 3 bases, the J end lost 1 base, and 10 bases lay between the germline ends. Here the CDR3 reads CASSPIQGSNQPQHF. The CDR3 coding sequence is TGTGCCAGCTCACCGATCCAGGGGAGCAATCAGCCCCAGCATTTT.

CDR3 DNA: TGCGCCAGCAGCCAAGATCTCGTACGAGGGACTAAGTCCTATAATTCACCCCTCCACTTT. This gives the protein CASSQDLVRGTKSYNSPLHF. The chain couples TRBV4-1 to TRBJ1-6; tentatively, D is TRBD1 (5 bases). The CDR3 extends over 20 amino acids. CDR1 is MGHRA and CDR2 is YSYEKL in the germline V gene. Trimming took 0 bases from V and 1 from J, leaving 19 bases between them.

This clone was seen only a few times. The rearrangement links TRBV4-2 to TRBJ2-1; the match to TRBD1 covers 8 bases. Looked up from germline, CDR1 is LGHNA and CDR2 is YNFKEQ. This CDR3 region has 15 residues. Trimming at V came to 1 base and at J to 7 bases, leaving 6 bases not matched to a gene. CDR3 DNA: TGTGCCAGCAGCCAAGTCGGACAGGGAAAGAATGAGCAGTTCTTC. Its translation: CASSQVGQGKNEQFF.

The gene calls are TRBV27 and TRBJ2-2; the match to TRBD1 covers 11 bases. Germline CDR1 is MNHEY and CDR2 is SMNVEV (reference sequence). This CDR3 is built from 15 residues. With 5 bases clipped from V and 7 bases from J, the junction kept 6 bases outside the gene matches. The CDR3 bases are TGTGCCAGCAGTCCCGGACAGGGGGCCGGCGGGGAGCTGTTTTTT. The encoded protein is CASSPGQGAGGELFF.

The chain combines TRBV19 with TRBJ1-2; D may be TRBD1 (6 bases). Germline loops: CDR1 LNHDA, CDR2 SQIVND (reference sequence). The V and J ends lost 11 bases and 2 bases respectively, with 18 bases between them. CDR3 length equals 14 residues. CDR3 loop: CASSPGTQNYGYTF. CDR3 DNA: TGTGCCTCCTCCCCCGGGACACAAAACTATGGCTACACCTTC.

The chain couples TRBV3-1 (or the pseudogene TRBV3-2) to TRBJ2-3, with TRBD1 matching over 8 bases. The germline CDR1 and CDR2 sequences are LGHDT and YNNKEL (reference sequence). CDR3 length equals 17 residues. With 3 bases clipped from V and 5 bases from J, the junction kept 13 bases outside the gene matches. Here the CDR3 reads CASSHFRTGTTEDTQYF. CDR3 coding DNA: TGTGCCAGCAGCCACTTTAGGACAGGGACCACAGAAGATACGCAGTATTTT.

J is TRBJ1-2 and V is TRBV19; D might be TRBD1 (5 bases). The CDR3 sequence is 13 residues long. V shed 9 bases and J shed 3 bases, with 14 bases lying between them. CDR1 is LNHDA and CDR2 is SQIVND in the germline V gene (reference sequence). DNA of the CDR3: TGTGCCAGAGGGACGAAATCGGACTATGGCTACACCTTC. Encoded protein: CARGTKSDYGYTF.